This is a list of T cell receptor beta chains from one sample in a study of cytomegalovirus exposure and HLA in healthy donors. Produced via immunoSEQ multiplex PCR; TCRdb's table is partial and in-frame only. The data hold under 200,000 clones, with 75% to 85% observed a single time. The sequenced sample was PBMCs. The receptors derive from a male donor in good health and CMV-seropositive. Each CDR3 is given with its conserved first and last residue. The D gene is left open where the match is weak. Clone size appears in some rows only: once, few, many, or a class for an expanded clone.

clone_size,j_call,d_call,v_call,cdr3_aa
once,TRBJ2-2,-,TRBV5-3,CALKAGLAGELFF
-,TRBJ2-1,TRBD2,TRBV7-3,CASSSSGGGENEQFF
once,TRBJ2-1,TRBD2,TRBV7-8,CASSPGLAKQFF
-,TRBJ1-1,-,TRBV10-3,CAIRGRAGDPEAFF
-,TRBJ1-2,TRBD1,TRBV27,CASSVQSAGGFGYTF
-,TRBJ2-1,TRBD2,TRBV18,CASSPPGTSGVYNEQFF
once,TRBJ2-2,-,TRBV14,CASSRGMSDSAGELFF
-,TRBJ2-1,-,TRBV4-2,CASSQDLRGGNEQFF
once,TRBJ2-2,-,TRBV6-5,CASRDGLYTGELFF
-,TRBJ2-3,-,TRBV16,CASSHGRGSDTQYF
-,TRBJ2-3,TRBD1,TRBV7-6,CASSLTPGGGTDTQYF
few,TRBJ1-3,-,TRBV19,CATAGLSGNTIYF
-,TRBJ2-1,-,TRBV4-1,CASSQGRDEQFF
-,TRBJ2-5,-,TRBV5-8,CASSRTGGRVETQYF
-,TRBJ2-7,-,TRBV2,CASRYRQAIGGEQYF
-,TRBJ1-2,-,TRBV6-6,CASSSSSVSYGYTF
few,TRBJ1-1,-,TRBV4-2,CASSKREMNTEAFF
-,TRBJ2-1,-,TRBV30,CALLTPSSYNEQFF
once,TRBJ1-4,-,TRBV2,CASSGLRSNEKLFF
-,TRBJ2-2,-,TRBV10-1,CASSEWGTHRTGELFF
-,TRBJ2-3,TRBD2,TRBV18,CASRQLAAITDTQYF
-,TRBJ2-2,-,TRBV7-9,CASSLVRSGELFF
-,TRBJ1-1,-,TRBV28,CASSSLRDTVNTEAFF
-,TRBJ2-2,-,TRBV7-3,CASSRTGTGELFF
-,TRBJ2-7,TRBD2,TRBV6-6,CASSRTSGGAEQYF
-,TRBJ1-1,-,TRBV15,CATSTDFSRDTEAFF
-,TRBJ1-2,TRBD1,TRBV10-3,CAISGPTGGTYGYTF
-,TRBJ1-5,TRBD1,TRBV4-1,CASSPNRGQNQPQHF
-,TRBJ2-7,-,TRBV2,CASSPGSSYEQYF
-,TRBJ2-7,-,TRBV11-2,CASSFAVSYEQYF
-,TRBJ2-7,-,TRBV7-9,CASSLVQGGPYEQYF
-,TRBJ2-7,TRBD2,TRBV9,CASSVASGGAYEQYF
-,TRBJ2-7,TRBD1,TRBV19,CASSMARGHEQYF
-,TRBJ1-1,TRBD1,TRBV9,CASSVSPRTGNTEAFF
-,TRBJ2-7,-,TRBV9,CASSAGAASYEQYF
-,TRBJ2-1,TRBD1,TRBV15,CATSFSGQGGTEQFF
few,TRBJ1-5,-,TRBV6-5,CASSEGLENQPQHF
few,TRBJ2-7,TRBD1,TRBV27,CASSLRGGATGLGQYF
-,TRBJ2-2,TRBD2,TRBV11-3,CASSLGVLADTGELFF
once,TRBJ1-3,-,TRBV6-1,CASSEEGPGTGNTIYF
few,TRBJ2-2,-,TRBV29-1,CSGGDSGELFF
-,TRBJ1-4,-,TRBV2,CASRGAQGQGEKLFF
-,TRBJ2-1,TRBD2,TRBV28,CASSFRLAGNEQFF